This T cell receptor beta chain stems from a study of CD8 T cells in ankylosing spondylitis. Findings and limits, study-wide: Significantly higher representation of disease-linked clones was reported for matched ankylosing spondylitis synovial fluid. Seemingly characteristic of ankylosing spondylitis blood was a TCR beta motif consisting of about 8 highly homologous variants. Clones linked to disease, bearing a CD8+ phenotype, were relatively rare in peripheral blood.

The CDR3 runs 14 residues. From germline, CDR1 is KGHDR and CDR2 SFDVKD. Trimming took 10 bases from V and 1 from J, leaving 14 bases between them. Quantitative barcoded 5'-RACE was used to prepare TCR beta libraries. MiXCR, run by TCRdb on the 5' RACE reads, gives a single entry per CDR3 protein. The sample includes under 450,000 distinct CDR3 sequences, 20% to 25% of them seen just once. As to this clonotype: Its antigen is as yet unknown.

The V call is TRBV24-1, the J call TRBJ2-3, with D possibly being TRBD1 or TRBD2 (5 bases each). This TCR came from a male donor with ankylosing spondylitis or in good health (not recorded which). The sequencing input was blood, either unsorted or a sorted T cell fraction (not recorded which). The CDR3 DNA follows: TGTGCCACAGCAGGGCGGACTGGCACAGATACGCAGTATTTT. It is translated as CATAGRTGTDTQYF.